Following are 16 T cell receptor beta chains from one sample sequenced in a study of blood T cells in healthy people across ages. Alongside a J-beta primer mix, a sample-barcoded 5' primer served in a second PCR lasting roughly 6 to 11 cycles. TCRdb ran MiXCR on the 5' RACE reads and lists one entry per CDR3 protein. Counted here are about 1.5 million distinct CDR3 sequences, 40% to 45% occurring once; the ten biggest clones make up about 4.1%. Sequenced material: blood. The receptors come from a woman younger than 30 in good health.

This clonotype was counted a few times. The CDR3 spells CASSQALARPYEQYF. The CDR3 nucleotides are TGCGCCAGCAGCCAAGCACTAGCGCGACCCTACGAGCAGTACTTC. The rearrangement joins TRBV4-3 to TRBJ2-7; 7 bases map to TRBD2. Germline V CDR1 and CDR2: LGHNA, YSLEER. V lost 1 base, J lost 2 bases, and 5 bases stayed unmatched. This CDR3 has 15 residues.

This chain uses TRBV6-2 or TRBV6-3 with TRBJ2-1, with D perhaps matching TRBD1 or TRBD2 (5 bases each). V lost 3 bases, J lost 2 bases, and 17 bases lay in between. Germline lookup yields CDR1 MNHEY and CDR2 SVGEGT. This CDR3 comprises 17 residues. The CDR3: CASSYRGLGVTYNEQFF. Written as DNA, the CDR3 is TGTGCCAGCAGTTATCGAGGTTTGGGGGTAACCTACAATGAGCAGTTCTTC.

The gene calls are TRBV29-1 and TRBJ2-7; a possible D gene is TRBD2 (5 bases). The V gene's germline CDR1 is SQVTM and CDR2 ANQGSEA. V lost 4 bases and J lost 4, with 14 bases in between. This CDR3 has 13 amino acids. The CDR3, as DNA: TGCAGCGTTGGAAGAGGACTGGATTACGAGCAGTACTTC. It specifies CSVGRGLDYEQYF.

This clonotype showed up just a few times. V gene TRBV27 combines with J gene TRBJ2-7; D is undetermined. The germline gives CDR1 MNHEY, CDR2 SMNVEV (reference sequence). The V gene lost 2 bases and the J gene lost 4 bases, with 12 bases spanning the gap. The CDR3 is 14 amino acids. CDR3 DNA sequence: TGTGCCAGCAGTTTAGTGGACCAAAGATACGAGCAGTACTTC. Translation: CASSLVDQRYEQYF.

In its sample, this clonotype was seen a few times. The V gene is TRBV14, the J gene TRBJ1-2; no firm D call. V dropped 4 bases and J dropped 0 bases, with 12 bases sitting between them. CDR3 length equals 15 residues. Germline values: CDR1 SGHDN, CDR2 FVKESK. This chain's CDR3 is CASSLFVGANYGYTF. The CDR3 region has the DNA TGTGCCAGCAGCCTGTTTGTCGGAGCTAACTATGGCTACACCTTC.

The genes are TRBV4-3 and TRBJ1-4; TRBD1 is a possible D gene (6 bases). V lost 5 bases to trimming and J lost 8 bases, with 12 bases between them. The length of the CDR3 is 13 residues. Looked up from germline, CDR1 is LGHNA and CDR2 is YSLEER. Written as DNA, the CDR3 is TGCGCCAGCAGCGACAGGAGGGGGGAAAAACTGTTTTTT. Translating gives CASSDRRGEKLFF.

This clonotype was counted at least ten times. Sequence at one end of the junction differs from germline and may be a read error. The chain employs TRBV7-2 and TRBJ2-5, with TRBD1 identical over 7 bases. CDR3 size: 14 residues. Germline assignment: CDR1 SGHTA and CDR2 FQGNSA. The CDR3 protein is CASSLTGAGETQYF. Here the CDR3 DNA reads TGCGCCAGCAGCTTAACAGGGGCCGGAGAGACCCAGTACTTC.

The chain joins TRBV29-1 to TRBJ1-1; no definite D call. Looked up from germline, CDR1 is SQVTM and CDR2 is ANQGSEA. The V and J ends lost 7 bases and 10 bases respectively, with 16 bases between them. The CDR3 has 11 residues. CDR3 region: CSANPRVGAFF. The CDR3 nucleotides are TGCAGCGCCAATCCTCGGGTGGGAGCTTTCTTT.

The V call is TRBV7-9, the J call TRBJ2-2, with D possibly being TRBD2 (5 bases). CDR1 and CDR2 (germline): SEHNR, FQNEAQ (reference sequence). CDR3 length: 15 residues. Deletions cut 5 bases from V and 7 bases from J, with 17 bases between. For the CDR3, the DNA is TGTGCCAGCAGCATGCCGGAGGCCGGAATCGGGGAGCTGTTTTTT. It specifies CASSMPEAGIGELFF.

This clonotype was found a few times. The V and J genes are TRBV12-3 or TRBV12-4 and TRBJ1-1; 7 bases fit TRBD1. There are 11 residues in the CDR3. Losses at the gene ends were 3 bases for V and 11 bases for J; bases not matched to a gene: 3. The CDR3 DNA is TGTGCCAGCAGTTTGCAGGGGGTGGCTTTCTTT. Translated: CASSLQGVAFF.

The rearrangement uses TRBV13 and TRBJ2-7; unclear D gene. Germline values: CDR1 PRHDT, CDR2 FYEKMQ (reference sequence). The CDR3 contains 14 residues. Trimming removed 5 bases at V and 2 bases at J, with 13 bases between. The CDR3 DNA follows: TGTGCCAGCAGCCCTAACAGTCGACCCTACGAGCAGTACTTC. Amino acid sequence: CASSPNSRPYEQYF.

This clonotype was counted a few times. The chain has TRBV24-1 and TRBJ2-3; 12 bases align to TRBD1. The CDR3 sequence is 16 residues long. V shed 4 bases and J 2 bases; nucleotides not matched to a gene: 3. Per the germline V gene, CDR1 is KGHDR and CDR2 is SFDVKD. The DNA for the CDR3 is TGTGCCACCAGTGAATGGGACAGGGGGCCCACAGATACGCAGTATTTT. This sequence encodes CATSEWDRGPTDTQYF.

This clonotype was seen repeatedly, ten times or more. This chain joins TRBV7-9 and TRBJ2-3; maybe TRBD2 (6 bases). Germline lookup yields CDR1 SEHNR and CDR2 FQNEAQ (reference sequence). The V end lost 2 bases, the J end lost 0 bases, and 21 bases lay between the germline ends. The CDR3 runs to 19 residues. The CDR3 region is CASSLLAGTLLSSTDTQYF. Here the CDR3 DNA reads TGTGCCAGCAGCTTACTGGCCGGGACTCTCCTTTCAAGCACAGATACGCAGTATTTT.

The chain is built from TRBV2 and TRBJ1-5; D unresolved. The CDR3 is made up of 13 amino acids. Germline values: CDR1 SNHLY, CDR2 FYNNEI. V was cut by 11 bases and J by 0 bases, with 11 bases left in between. The DNA of the CDR3 is TGTGCCGGCAAAGACAATAGCAATCAGCCCCAGCATTTT. Protein sequence: CAGKDNSNQPQHF.

The chain carries TRBV19 and TRBJ2-5, with 8 positions matching TRBD1. CDR3 length: 14 amino acids. J gave up 5 bases and V 6 bases, and 8 bases lay outside the gene matches. In germline, CDR1 is LNHDA, CDR2 SQIVND (reference sequence). CDR3 nucleotide sequence: TGTGCCAGTAGCCGGACAGGGATTTTGGAGACCCAGTACTTC. Its protein is CASSRTGILETQYF. Combining the CDR3 with reference TRBV19 and TRBJ2-5 gives the whole variable domain DGGITQSPKYLFRKEGQNVTLSCEQNLNHDAMYWYRQDPGQGLRLIYYSQIVNDFQKGDIAEGYSVSREKKESFPLTVTSAQKNPTAFYLCASSRTGILETQYFGPGTRLLVL.

This clonotype showed up just a few times. This rearrangement joins TRBV11-2 to TRBJ1-4, with a tentative D call TRBD1 (5 bases). The CDR3 totals 15 residues. Trimming stripped 1 base from V and 5 bases from J, with 11 bases between. The germline gives CDR1 SGHAT, CDR2 FQNNGV. This CDR3 is CASSLGGTVNEKLFF. Written as DNA, the CDR3 is TGTGCCAGCAGCTTAGGAGGGACGGTGAATGAAAAACTGTTTTTT.